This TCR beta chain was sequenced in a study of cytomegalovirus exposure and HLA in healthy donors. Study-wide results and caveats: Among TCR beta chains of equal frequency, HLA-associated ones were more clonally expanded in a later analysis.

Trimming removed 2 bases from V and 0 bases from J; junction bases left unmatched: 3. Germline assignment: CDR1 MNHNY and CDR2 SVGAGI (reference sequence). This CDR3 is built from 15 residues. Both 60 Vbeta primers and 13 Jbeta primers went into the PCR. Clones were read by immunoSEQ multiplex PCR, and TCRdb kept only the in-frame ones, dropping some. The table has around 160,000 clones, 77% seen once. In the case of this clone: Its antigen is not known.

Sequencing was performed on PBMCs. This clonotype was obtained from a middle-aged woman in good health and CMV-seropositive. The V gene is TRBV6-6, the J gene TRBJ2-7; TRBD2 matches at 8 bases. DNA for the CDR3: TGTGCCAGCAGTTACGATCGGGGGGGCTCCTACGAGCAGTACTTC. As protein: CASSYDRGGSYEQYF.